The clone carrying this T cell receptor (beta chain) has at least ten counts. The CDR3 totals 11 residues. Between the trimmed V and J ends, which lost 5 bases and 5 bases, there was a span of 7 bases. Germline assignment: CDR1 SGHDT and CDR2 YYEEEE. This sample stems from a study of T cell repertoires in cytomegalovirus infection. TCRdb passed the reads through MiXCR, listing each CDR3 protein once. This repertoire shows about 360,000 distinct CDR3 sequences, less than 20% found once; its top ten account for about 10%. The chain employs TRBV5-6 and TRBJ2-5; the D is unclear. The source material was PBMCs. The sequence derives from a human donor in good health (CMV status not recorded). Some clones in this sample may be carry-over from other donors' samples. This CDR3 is CASRTWETQYF. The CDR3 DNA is TGTGCCAGCAGAACATGGGAGACCCAGTACTTC.